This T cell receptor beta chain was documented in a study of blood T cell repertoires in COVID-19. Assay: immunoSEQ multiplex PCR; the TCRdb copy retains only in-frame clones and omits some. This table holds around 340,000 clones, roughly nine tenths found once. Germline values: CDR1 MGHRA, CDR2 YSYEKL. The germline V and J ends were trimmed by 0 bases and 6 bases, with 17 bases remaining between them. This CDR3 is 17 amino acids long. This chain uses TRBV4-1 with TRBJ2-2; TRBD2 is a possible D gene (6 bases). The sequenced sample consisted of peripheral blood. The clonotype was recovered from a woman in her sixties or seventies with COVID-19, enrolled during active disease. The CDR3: CASSQDLGEVPSGELFF. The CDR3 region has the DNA TGCGCCAGCAGCCAAGATCTCGGGGAGGTACCATCCGGGGAGCTGTTTTTT.